Below are 15 T cell receptor beta chains sequenced from a single sample in a study of shared clonotypes between healthy human individuals. Terminally differentiated effector memory CD45RA+ cells were left out of the naive CD8 fraction, which was CD45RO-negative and positively selected for CCR7. Profiled with immunoSEQ multiplex PCR; TCRdb holds only in-frame clones, not every one. The table includes about 1.9 million clones, around 93% detected once. The material sequenced was naive CD8+ T cells from PBMCs. These receptors were taken from a man aged 18 to 29 in good health. Some clones in this sample may be carry-over from other donors' samples.

This clone was counted only a few times. CDR3: CASSQPPHNSGRAYEQYF. In DNA form, the CDR3 reads TGTGCCAGCAGTCAGCCCCCTCACAATAGCGGGAGGGCCTACGAGCAGTACTTC. This chain connects TRBV28 to TRBJ2-7; the match to TRBD2 covers 11 bases. Germline trimming cut 5 bases from V and 2 bases from J; bases unmatched to any gene: 14. The CDR3 contains 18 residues. Germline V gene lookup returns CDR1 MDHEN and CDR2 SYDVKM.

In DNA, the CDR3 is TGTGCCAGCAGCGGCGCGTGGAGGGAGAGCTCTGGAAACACCATATATTTT. Protein product: CASSGAWRESSGNTIYF. The chain has TRBV9 and TRBJ1-3; no reliable D call. Germline CDR1 reads SGDLS; CDR2 reads YYNGEE. This CDR3 spans 17 amino acids. The V and J ends lost 3 bases and 0 bases respectively, with 16 bases between them.

This clone was picked up one time. V and J are TRBV6-5 and TRBJ1-3; no clear D gene. CDR3 length: 14 amino acids. Trimming removed 2 bases from V and 0 bases from J, with 5 bases in between. In germline, CDR1 is MNHEY, CDR2 SVGAGI. CDR3 in amino acids: CASSYPVSGNTIYF. CDR3 in DNA: TGTGCCAGCAGTTACCCAGTCTCTGGAAACACCATATATTTT.

V usage is TRBV21-1 and J usage is TRBJ1-2. TRBV21-1 represents a pseudogene. The CDR3 length is 14 residues. CDR3 nucleotide sequence: TGTGCCAGCAGCAAAGGGGTAGCTAACTATGGCTACACCTTC. Residues: CASSKGVANYGYTF.

This clone was detected only once. The rearrangement uses TRBV27 and TRBJ2-7; D remains unclear. The germline V gene has CDR1 MNHEY and CDR2 SMNVEV (reference sequence). V was clipped by 2 bases and J by 3 bases, with 11 bases between them. This CDR3 has 14 residues. The CDR3 loop is CASSLRWPSYEQYF. The CDR3 DNA reads TGTGCCAGCAGTTTACGTTGGCCTAGCTACGAGCAGTACTTC.

This chain uses TRBV7-9 with TRBJ2-7; D not resolved. The CDR3 totals 13 residues. V lost 5 bases and J 3 bases, leaving 11 bases between the germline ends. Germline CDR1 and CDR2: SEHNR and FQNEAQ (reference sequence). DNA of the CDR3: TGTGCCAGCAGCGAAAACCTAGACTACGAGCAGTACTTC. Protein sequence: CASSENLDYEQYF.

This clone was recorded a few times. This chain links TRBV10-2 with TRBJ1-5, with 7 bases lining up with TRBD1. CDR1 and CDR2 (germline): WSHSY, SAAADI. The junction had 5 bases not matched to a gene; V was cut back by 6 bases and J by 6 bases. The CDR3 extends over 13 amino acids. The chain's CDR3 is CASRTGYSQPQHF. CDR3 in DNA: TGCGCCAGCAGGACAGGGTATAGTCAGCCCCAGCATTTT.

This clone was seen a single time. This chain uses TRBV6-5 with TRBJ2-4; D gene uncertain. The CDR3 is made up of 15 amino acids. V gave up 4 bases and J gave up 2 bases, with 12 bases separating them. Per germline, CDR1 MNHEY and CDR2 SVGAGI. In nucleotides, the CDR3 is TGTGCCAGCAGTTTTGTGCCGGCGTCCAAAAACATTCAGTACTTC. It codes for CASSFVPASKNIQYF.

The chain links TRBV5-1 to TRBJ2-3, with a tentative D call TRBD2 (6 bases). Trimming removed 4 bases from V and 1 base from J, with 13 bases in between. Germline V gene sequence: CDR1 SGHRS, CDR2 YFSETQ. The CDR3 loop spans 15 amino acids. The CDR3 sequence: CASSTPGEGTDTQYF. CDR3 nucleotides: TGCGCCAGCAGCACCCCCGGGGAGGGCACAGATACGCAGTATTTT.

This clone appeared a single time. This sequence joins TRBV7-3 and TRBJ2-6, with D hard to call. V lost 8 bases and J lost 0, with 17 bases in between. The germline CDR1 and CDR2 sequences are SGHTA and FQGTGA. The CDR3 spans 17 residues. The chain's CDR3 is CASGVLRPSSGANVLTF. The CDR3 DNA reads as TGTGCCAGCGGAGTCTTACGGCCAAGCTCTGGGGCCAACGTCCTGACTTTC.

This clone was counted between two and nine times. Other DNA sequences in this sample translate to the same CDR3. The chain combines TRBV2 with TRBJ2-7; D might be TRBD1 (6 bases). The CDR3 sequence is 12 residues long. V lost 5 bases to trimming and J lost 2 bases, with 7 bases between them. Germline V gene sequence: CDR1 SNHLY, CDR2 FYNNEI. This CDR3 reads CASSPGAYEQYF. The CDR3 DNA sequence: TGTGCCAGCAGTCCAGGGGCCTACGAGCAGTACTTC.

This chain uses TRBV15 with TRBJ2-1; 9 bases match TRBD2. V shed 0 bases and J 8 bases; nucleotides not matched to a gene: 14. Germline V gene lookup returns CDR1 LNHNV and CDR2 YYDKDF (reference sequence). CDR3 size: 18 residues. In DNA form, the CDR3 reads TGTGCCACCAGCAGAGATCTTTACCGGGCGGGAGGGGCGGATGAGCAGTTCTTC. Its translation: CATSRDLYRAGGADEQFF. Variable domain in full (rest from reference TRBV15 and TRBJ2-1): DAMVIQNPRYQVTQFGKPVTLSCSQTLNHNVMYWYQQKSSQAPKLLFHYYDKDFNNEADTPDNFQSRRPNTSFCFLDIRSPGLGDTAMYLCATSRDLYRAGGADEQFFGPGTRLTVL.

The chain carries TRBV10-2 and TRBJ1-2; D not certain. V lost 6 bases and J 3 bases, leaving 5 bases between the germline ends. CDR1 and CDR2 from the germline V gene are WSHSY and SAAADI. This CDR3 is built from 11 residues. The CDR3 coding sequence is TGCGCCAGCAGGGAGGACTATGGCTACACCTTC. Translation: CASREDYGYTF.

This chain connects TRBV6-6 to TRBJ2-7, with D perhaps matching TRBD1 (5 bases). V was cut by 7 bases and J by 3 bases, with 7 bases left in between. CDR1 is MNHNY, CDR2 SVGAGI, per germline (reference sequence). This CDR3 comprises 11 residues. This chain's CDR3 is CASKGLYEQYF. CDR3 DNA: TGTGCCAGCAAGGGGCTCTACGAGCAGTACTTC.

This chain uses TRBV11-1 with TRBJ2-1; 9 positions match TRBD1. The CDR3 loop spans 17 amino acids. The V and J ends lost 5 bases and 5 bases, in that order; junction bases with no gene match: 13. Germline-derived CDR1 and CDR2 are SGHAT and FQDESV (reference sequence). The CDR3 sequence: CASSVGQGGTSDNEQFF. DNA for the CDR3: TGTGCCAGCAGCGTGGGACAGGGAGGAACCTCGGACAATGAGCAGTTCTTC.